The present TCR beta chain was sequenced within a study of beta chain features in type 1 diabetes. General observations from the study: The naive, central memory and Treg TCRB repertoires showed an apparent similarity that was greater among patients than among healthy donors.

Markers CD45RO/CCR7/CD25/CD127/CD95/CD27 served to sort CD4+ naive, central memory, regulatory and stem cell-like memory cells. The CDR3 has 16 amino acids. Per the germline V gene, CDR1 is SGDLS and CDR2 is YYNGEE. The V gene end was trimmed by 0 bases and the J gene end by 0 bases; junction bases not matched to a gene: 1. Since all of the isolated RNA was reverse transcribed, expressed TCRB transcripts were what got sequenced. The repertoire was sequenced with immunoSEQ multiplex PCR; TCRdb's copy has only in-frame clones and lacks some. The repertoire includes hundreds of thousands of clones, approximately 11% of them detected once, and over 0.015% sits in the top ten. Worth noting for this clone: Its antigen is as yet unknown.

The rearrangement links TRBV9 to TRBJ2-3; 10 nucleotides align to TRBD2. This TCR was recovered from a woman aged 30 to 39 in good health. The sequencing input was naive CD4+ T cells from blood. The DNA of the CDR3 is TGTGCCAGCAGCGTAGCGACTAGCGGGAGCACAGATACGCAGTATTTT. It translates to CASSVATSGSTDTQYF.